This T cell receptor (beta chain) was profiled in a study of T cell repertoires in cytomegalovirus infection. About the research overall: Matching HLA type, along with CMV infection, was indicated by public TCR beta signatures.

As concerns this clonotype: The antigen is unknown.

Regarding the study as a whole: Carriage of CMV together with the relevant HLA was identifiable through cumulative public TCR beta family frequency.

V was clipped by 0 bases and J by 4 bases, with 15 bases between them. This CDR3 region has 17 residues. Germline CDR1 and CDR2: ENHRY and SYGVKD. TCRdb reanalysed the reads using MiXCR and keeps one entry per CDR3 protein. The table has over 150,000 distinct CDR3 sequences, about a sixth seen once. Sequencing input: CD8+ T cells from PBMCs. This TCR was sampled from a human donor in good health (CMV status not recorded). Some clones in this sample may be carry-over from other donors' samples. The rearrangement uses TRBV10-3 and TRBJ1-4; tentatively, D is TRBD1 (6 bases). CDR3 region: CAISESSGGQINEKLFF. For the CDR3, the DNA is TGTGCCATCAGTGAGTCGAGCGGTGGACAGATTAATGAAAAACTGTTTTTT.